This T cell receptor (beta chain) was sequenced for a study of blood T cell repertoires in COVID-19. About the study: The United States, Italy and Spain provided the acute and convalescent COVID-19 samples. Sample material is recorded as cDNA or gDNA derived from T cells, B-cell-depleted T cells, or PBMCs.

Under the authors' procedure: Amplification of reference gene primers was used by the study to estimate nucleated cell counts. Assay: immunoSEQ multiplex PCR; the TCRdb copy retains only in-frame clones and omits some. The V and J calls and clone size are taken from that table; D and trimming were inferred from the DNA. The sample consists of 100,000 or so clones, 81% of them appearing once. J was trimmed by 4 bases and V by 6 bases; bases with no gene match: 10. Germline assignment: CDR1 SGHNT and CDR2 YENEEA. The CDR3 has 15 residues. This clone was counted between two and nine times. V is TRBV11-3 and J is TRBJ2-3, with TRBD2 identical over 7 bases. The sample was peripheral blood. The source is an elderly man with acute or convalescent COVID-19. The CDR3 DNA sequence: TGTGCCAGCAGTCCCAGCGGGAATAGAGCAGATACGCAGTATTTT. Its translation is CASSPSGNRADTQYF.